Below, 23 T cell receptor beta chains from the same sample are listed, as sequenced in a study of beta chain features in type 1 diabetes. Expressed TCRB transcripts were sequenced because the entire RNA isolate underwent reverse transcription. Measured with immunoSEQ multiplex PCR; TCRdb has only the in-frame clones, and not every one. This table has 16,000 or so clones, roughly 76% appearing once. Antigen specificity for these receptors is unknown. Study-wide points: For Type 1 diabetes patients, all four CD4+ subsets carried TCRB CDR3s that were moderately but significantly shorter.

The specimen was stem cell memory CD4+ T cells from blood. These receptors originate from a woman in her late teens or twenties with type 1 diabetes.

This clone was counted a few times. The V and J genes are TRBV18 and TRBJ2-2; D perhaps matches TRBD1 (6 bases). V lost 1 base, J lost 6 bases, and 15 bases lay in between. Germline V gives CDR1 KGHSH, CDR2 LQKENI. The CDR3 spans 16 residues. In DNA form, the CDR3 reads TGTGCCAGCTCACCACAGCAGGGGAGAAACTCCGGGGAGCTGTTTTTT. Protein sequence: CASSPQQGRNSGELFF.

The chain employs TRBV28 and TRBJ1-1; D is ambiguous. Per germline, CDR1 MDHEN and CDR2 SYDVKM. The CDR3 length is 13 residues. The V end was cut by 3 bases, the J end by 4 bases, with 9 bases between. CDR3 sequence: CASSFFGSTEAFF. The CDR3 bases are TGTGCCAGCAGTTTTTTCGGGAGCACTGAAGCTTTCTTT.

The chain has TRBV5-6 and TRBJ2-7; 9 bases match TRBD1. Germline V gene sequence: CDR1 SGHDT, CDR2 YYEEEE. The CDR3 runs 16 residues. CDR3 protein: CGSRRAGQGLTYEQYV. The CDR3 DNA sequence: TGTGGCTCTAGGAGGGCGGGACAGGGCTTAACCTACGAGCAGTACGTC.

This clone was seen a handful of times. J is TRBJ2-7 and V is TRBV19, with TRBD1 matching over 10 bases. The CDR3 contains 15 residues. With 5 bases clipped from V and 2 bases from J, the junction kept 6 bases outside the gene matches. From germline, CDR1 is LNHDA and CDR2 SQIVND (reference sequence). CDR3 protein: CASSDRDRGPYEQYF. CDR3 in DNA: TGTGCCAGTAGTGACCGGGACAGGGGCCCCTACGAGCAGTACTTC.

The chain is built from TRBV10-1 and TRBJ2-1; 11 positions match TRBD2. J was trimmed by 7 bases and V by 2 bases; bases with no gene match: 7. Per germline, CDR1 WNHNN and CDR2 SYGVQD (reference sequence). The length of the CDR3 is 16 residues. The CDR3 region is CASSERRLAGLNEQFF. In DNA form, the CDR3 reads TGCGCCAGCAGTGAGCGAAGACTAGCGGGACTTAATGAGCAGTTCTTC.

The count of this clone is one. The rearrangement links TRBV27 to TRBJ2-7, with TRBD2 identical over 7 bases. From germline, CDR1 is MNHEY and CDR2 SMNVEV (reference sequence). This CDR3 has 15 amino acids. Germline trimming cut 3 bases from V and 1 base from J; bases unmatched to any gene: 6. CDR3 loop: CASSFLGLDSYEQYF. DNA for the CDR3: TGTGCCAGCAGTTTCCTCGGACTAGATTCCTACGAGCAGTACTTC.

The CDR3 loop is CASSRIAGTNTGELFF. In DNA, the CDR3 is TGCGCCAGCAGCCGAATAGCGGGTACCAACACCGGGGAGCTGTTTTTT. This sequence joins TRBV5-1 and TRBJ2-2; 7 bases map to TRBD2. CDR1 and CDR2 (germline): SGHRS, YFSETQ. There are 16 residues in the CDR3. J lost 2 bases, V lost 4 bases, and 8 bases had no gene match.

The chain uses TRBV5-1 and TRBJ1-2; TRBD1 is a possible D gene (6 bases). The CDR3 loop spans 12 amino acids. Between the trimmed V and J ends, which lost 4 bases and 4 bases, there was a span of 8 bases. Germline-derived CDR1 and CDR2 are SGHRS and YFSETQ. Here the CDR3 DNA reads TGCGCCAGCAGCGTGGACAGCTATGGCTACACCTTC. Translating it yields CASSVDSYGYTF.

The rearrangement links TRBV7-3 to TRBJ1-1, with 7 bases identical to TRBD1. Per germline, CDR1 SGHTA and CDR2 FQGTGA. V trimming: 5 bases; J trimming: 0 bases; junction bases outside the gene matches: 0. The CDR3 covers 13 residues. This CDR3 reads CASSQGVNTEAFF. The CDR3 nucleotides read TGTGCCAGCAGCCAGGGGGTGAACACTGAAGCTTTCTTT.

The chain combines TRBV7-9 with TRBJ1-2; TRBD1 matches at 7 bases. Germline V gene lookup returns CDR1 SEHNR and CDR2 FQNEAQ (reference sequence). V lost 5 bases, J lost 3 bases, and 9 bases stayed unmatched. The CDR3 has 15 amino acids. The CDR3 coding sequence is TGTGCCAGCAGCCAGAGAGGGGGCCAAGACTATGGCTACACCTTC. Its protein is CASSQRGGQDYGYTF.

The chain combines TRBV25-1 with TRBJ2-1; D remains unclear. The CDR3 is 14 amino acids. V was pared by 2 bases and J by 4 bases, with 9 bases between. Germline-derived CDR1 and CDR2 are MGHDK and SYGVNS. CDR3 nucleotide sequence: TGTGCCAGCAGTGAAGTGGCACCTTACAATGAGCAGTTCTTC. Translation: CASSEVAPYNEQFF.

The chain couples TRBV7-2 to TRBJ2-3, with D perhaps TRBD2 (6 bases). CDR3 length: 16 amino acids. V was clipped by 1 base and J by 2 bases, with 13 bases between them. CDR1 and CDR2 (germline): SGHTA, FQGNSA. The CDR3, as DNA: TGTGCCAGCAGCTTAGTCGGGGGTCTCAACACAGATACGCAGTATTTT. Translation: CASSLVGGLNTDTQYF.

V gene TRBV28 combines with J gene TRBJ1-2; TRBD1 is a possible D gene (6 bases). Germline V CDR1 and CDR2: MDHEN, SYDVKM. Trimming took off 10 bases at V and 1 base at J, with 19 bases between the two ends. There are 15 residues in the CDR3. The CDR3 sequence is CATSTQGTGNYGYTF. CDR3 DNA: TGTGCCACCTCTACACAGGGTACGGGTAACTATGGCTACACCTTC.

This clone was seen once. The J gene is TRBJ1-1, the V gene TRBV19; TRBD1 aligns across 7 bases. V lost 9 bases, J lost 3 bases, and 7 bases stayed unmatched. The germline CDR1 and CDR2 sequences are LNHDA and SQIVND (reference sequence). This CDR3 contains 13 residues. CDR3 sequence: CASTADRDTEAFF. CDR3 DNA: TGTGCCAGCACTGCCGACAGGGACACTGAAGCTTTCTTT.

This clone was seen once. The gene calls are TRBV5-1 and TRBJ2-1; 8 bases agree with TRBD1. Per the germline V gene, CDR1 is SGHRS and CDR2 is YFSETQ. V trimming: 0 bases; J trimming: 9 bases; junction bases outside the gene matches: 5. This CDR3 contains 14 residues. As DNA, the CDR3 is TGCGCCAGCAGCTTGGGACAGGGGAGAGGTGAGCAGTTCTTC. This translates into CASSLGQGRGEQFF.

V usage is TRBV28 and J usage is TRBJ2-3; 10 nucleotides match TRBD2. The CDR3 covers 20 residues. Germline lookup yields CDR1 MDHEN and CDR2 SYDVKM. V trimming: 3 bases; J trimming: 0 bases; junction bases outside the gene matches: 15. The DNA of the CDR3 is TGTGCCAGCAGTTTGGGGGCCTTGATAGGACTAGCGGCCAGCACAGATACGCAGTATTTT. The encoded protein is CASSLGALIGLAASTDTQYF.

V gene TRBV29-1 combines with J gene TRBJ2-7; 7 bases line up with TRBD2. This CDR3 contains 14 residues. The V gene end was trimmed by 6 bases and the J gene end by 4 bases; junction bases not matched to a gene: 12. CDR1 is SQVTM, CDR2 ANQGSEA, per germline. This chain's CDR3 is CSVQRRGSTYEQYF. Here the CDR3 DNA reads TGCAGCGTCCAACGGCGCGGGAGTACGTACGAGCAGTACTTC.

The chain uses TRBV6-6 and TRBJ1-2; D is possibly TRBD1 (6 bases). CDR3 size: 13 residues. Germline assignment: CDR1 MNHNY and CDR2 SVGAGI (reference sequence). V lost 5 bases to trimming and J lost 6 bases, with 13 bases between them. CDR3 sequence: CASSPTGINGYTF. The CDR3 DNA is TGTGCCAGCAGTCCAACAGGGATCAATGGCTACACCTTC.

In its sample, this clone was seen once. This chain links TRBV11-3 with TRBJ2-1; D unresolved. Trimming shortened V by 3 bases and J by 7 bases, and 4 bases separated the two germline ends. In germline, CDR1 is SGHNT, CDR2 YENEEA. The length of the CDR3 is 11 residues. CDR3 sequence (DNA): TGTGCCAGCAGCTTTAAAAATGAGCAGTTCTTC. It codes for CASSFKNEQFF.

The chain combines TRBV5-4 with TRBJ1-3; D remains unclear. Trimming pared 0 bases from V and 10 bases from J, leaving 14 bases between. The germline V gene encodes CDR1 SGHNT and CDR2 YYREEE (reference sequence). CDR3 size: 14 residues. The CDR3 is CASSLGGPGGTIYF. The CDR3 nucleotides read TGTGCCAGCAGCTTGGGAGGCCCTGGAGGGACCATATATTTT.

The chain recombines TRBV7-2 with TRBJ1-2, with D possibly TRBD1 on 5 matching bases. The CDR3 length is 15 residues. Germline V gene data show CDR1 as SGHTA and CDR2 as FQGNSA. V was cut by 5 bases and J by 3 bases, with 16 bases left in between. CDR3 nucleotide sequence: TGTGCCAGCAGCCCCCGGCAGGGACTATACTATGGCTACACCTTC. Encoded protein: CASSPRQGLYYGYTF.

This clone occurred a few times. The chain joins TRBV18 to TRBJ1-2; TRBD1 matches at 7 bases. Trimming at V came to 3 bases and at J to 2 bases, leaving 6 bases not matched to a gene. The V gene's germline CDR1 is KGHSH and CDR2 LQKENI. The CDR3 covers 15 residues. The CDR3 protein is CASSPLGDSNYGYTF. The DNA of the CDR3 is TGTGCCAGCTCACCTCTGGGGGACAGCAACTATGGCTACACCTTC.

This clone has just a few counts. The CDR3 region has the DNA TGTGCCAGCTCAATAGACAGGAACGATGGCTACACCTTC. It specifies CASSIDRNDGYTF. The V call is TRBV9, the J call TRBJ1-2, with a possible D match to TRBD1 (6 bases). V gave up 7 bases and J gave up 6 bases, with 16 bases separating them. Germline CDR1 reads SGDLS; CDR2 reads YYNGEE. The CDR3 runs to 13 residues.